This T cell receptor beta chain was sequenced for a study of T cells in narcolepsy. On the study more broadly: Donors had narcolepsy type 1 or type 2, or were healthy controls.

In regard to this clone: Its antigen remains unidentified.

This CDR3 has 15 amino acids. Germline V gives CDR1 SQVTM, CDR2 ANQGSEA. Trimming took 4 bases from V and 3 from J, leaving 16 bases between them. Libraries were prepared by immunoSEQ multiplex PCR; TCRdb keeps only in-frame clonotypes and omits some of them. The data hold roughly 25,000 clones, with approximately 85% observed a single time. The study, taken as a whole, reports: In some patient and control memory CD4+ samples, autoreactive clones were absent. Blood of same and different patients, but not healthy controls, reportedly held recurring autoreactive clonotypes.

This clonotype was obtained from a human donor with narcolepsy. Sequencing used CD45RA- memory CD4+ T cells from PBMCs. The chain is built from TRBV29-1 and TRBJ2-1; tentative D call: TRBD1 (5 bases). The DNA for the CDR3 is TGCAGCGTTGTTCAGGGCAAACTACTCTACAATGAGCAGTTCTTC. Its translation: CSVVQGKLLYNEQFF.